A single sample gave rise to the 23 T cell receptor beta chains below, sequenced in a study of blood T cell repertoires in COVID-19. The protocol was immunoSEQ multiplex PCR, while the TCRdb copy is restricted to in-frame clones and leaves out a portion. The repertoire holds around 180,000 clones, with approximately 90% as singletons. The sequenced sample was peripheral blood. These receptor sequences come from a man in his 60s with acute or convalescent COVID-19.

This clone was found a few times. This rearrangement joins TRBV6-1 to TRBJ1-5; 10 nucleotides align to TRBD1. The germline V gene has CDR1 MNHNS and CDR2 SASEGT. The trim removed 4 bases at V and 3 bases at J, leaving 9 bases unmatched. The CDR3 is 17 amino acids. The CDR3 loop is CASSGRDRGAPNQPQHF. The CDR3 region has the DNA TGTGCCAGCAGTGGCCGGGACAGGGGAGCCCCCAATCAGCCCCAGCATTTT.

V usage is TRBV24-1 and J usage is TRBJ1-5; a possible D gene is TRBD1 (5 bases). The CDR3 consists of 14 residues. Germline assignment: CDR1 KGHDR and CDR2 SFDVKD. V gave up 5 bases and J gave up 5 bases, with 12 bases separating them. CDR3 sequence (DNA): TGTGCCACCAGTGGTCCGGGACTGCATCAGCCCCAGCATTTT. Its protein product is CATSGPGLHQPQHF.

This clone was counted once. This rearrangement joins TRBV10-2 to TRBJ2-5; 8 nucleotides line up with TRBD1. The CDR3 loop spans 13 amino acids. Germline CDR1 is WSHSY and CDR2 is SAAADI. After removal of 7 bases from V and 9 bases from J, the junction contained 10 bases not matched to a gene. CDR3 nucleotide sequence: TGCGCCAGCAAAGAACAGGGGGTCGGGGCCCAGTACTTC. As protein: CASKEQGVGAQYF.

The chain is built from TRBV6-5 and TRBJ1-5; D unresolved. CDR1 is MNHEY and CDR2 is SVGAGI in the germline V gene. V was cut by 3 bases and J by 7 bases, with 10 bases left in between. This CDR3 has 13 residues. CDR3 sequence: CASSYGSGQPQHF. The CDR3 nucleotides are TGTGCCAGCAGTTATGGGAGCGGACAGCCCCAGCATTTT.

CDR3 protein: CASSLTSKSRAFF. The CDR3 bases are TGTGCCAGCAGCTTAACTTCCAAGTCGCGAGCTTTCTTT. V and J are TRBV7-3 and TRBJ1-1, with D uncertain. Between the trimmed V and J ends, which lost 0 bases and 10 bases, there was a span of 12 bases. In germline, CDR1 is SGHTA, CDR2 FQGTGA. The CDR3 consists of 13 residues. Combining the CDR3 with reference TRBV7-3 and TRBJ1-1 gives the whole variable domain GAGVSQTPSNKVTEKGKYVELRCDPISGHTALYWYRQSLGQGPEFLIYFQGTGAADDSGLPNDRFFAVRPEGSVSTLKIQRTERGDSAVYLCASSLTSKSRAFFGQGTRLTVV.

CDR3 region: CAWSPGQQGEKLFF. CDR3 sequence (DNA): TGTGCCTGGAGCCCGGGACAGCAAGGGGAAAAACTGTTTTTT. The V gene is TRBV30, the J gene TRBJ1-4; 7 bases are shared with TRBD1. The germline V gene has CDR1 GTSNPN and CDR2 SVGIG (reference sequence). The V segment lost 3 bases and the J segment 8 bases; nucleotides outside the gene matches: 9. This CDR3 is 14 amino acids long.

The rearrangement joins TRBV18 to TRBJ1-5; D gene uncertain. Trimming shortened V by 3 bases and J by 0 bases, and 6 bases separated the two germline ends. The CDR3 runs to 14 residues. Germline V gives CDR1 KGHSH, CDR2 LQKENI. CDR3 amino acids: CASSPVYSNQPQHF. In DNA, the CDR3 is TGTGCCAGCTCACCCGTGTATAGCAATCAGCCCCAGCATTTT.

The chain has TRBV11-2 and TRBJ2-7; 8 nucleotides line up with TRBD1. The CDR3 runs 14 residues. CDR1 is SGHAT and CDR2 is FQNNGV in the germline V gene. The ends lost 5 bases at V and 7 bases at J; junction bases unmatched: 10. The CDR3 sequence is CASSQRTGFSEQYF. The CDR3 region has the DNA TGTGCCAGCAGCCAAAGGACAGGGTTCTCTGAGCAGTACTTC.

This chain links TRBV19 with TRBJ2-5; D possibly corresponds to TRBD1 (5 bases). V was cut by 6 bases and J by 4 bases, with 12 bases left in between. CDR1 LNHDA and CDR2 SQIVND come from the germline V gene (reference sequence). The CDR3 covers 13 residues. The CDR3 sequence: CASSAGIRETQYF. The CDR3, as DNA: TGTGCCAGTAGCGCAGGGATAAGAGAGACCCAGTACTTC. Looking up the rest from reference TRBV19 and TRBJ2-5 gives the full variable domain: DGGITQSPKYLFRKEGQNVTLSCEQNLNHDAMYWYRQDPGQGLRLIYYSQIVNDFQKGDIAEGYSVSREKKESFPLTVTSAQKNPTAFYLCASSAGIRETQYFGPGTRLLVL.

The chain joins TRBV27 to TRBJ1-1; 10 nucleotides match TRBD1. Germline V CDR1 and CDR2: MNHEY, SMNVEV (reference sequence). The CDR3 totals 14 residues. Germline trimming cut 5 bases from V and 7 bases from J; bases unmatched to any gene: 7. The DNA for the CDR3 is TGTGCCAGCAGTCCCTATGGGACAGGGGTTGAAGCTTTCTTT. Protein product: CASSPYGTGVEAFF.

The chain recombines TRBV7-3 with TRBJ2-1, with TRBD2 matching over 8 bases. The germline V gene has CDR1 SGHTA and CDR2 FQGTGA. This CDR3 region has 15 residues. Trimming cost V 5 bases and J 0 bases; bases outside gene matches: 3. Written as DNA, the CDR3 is TGTGCCAGCAGCCTAGCGGGCCACTCCTACAATGAGCAGTTCTTC. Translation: CASSLAGHSYNEQFF.

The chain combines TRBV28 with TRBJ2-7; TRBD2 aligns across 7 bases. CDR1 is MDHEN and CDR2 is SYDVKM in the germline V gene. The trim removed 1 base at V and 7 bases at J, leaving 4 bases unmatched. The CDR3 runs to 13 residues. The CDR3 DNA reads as TGTGCCAGCAGTTTATTTCGAGCGGGGGAGCAGTACTTC. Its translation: CASSLFRAGEQYF.

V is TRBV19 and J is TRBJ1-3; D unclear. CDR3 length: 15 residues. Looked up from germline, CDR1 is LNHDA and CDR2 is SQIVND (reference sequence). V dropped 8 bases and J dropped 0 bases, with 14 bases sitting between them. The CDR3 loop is CASSIWQDSGNTIYF. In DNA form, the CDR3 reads TGTGCCAGTTCGATTTGGCAGGACTCTGGAAACACCATATATTTT. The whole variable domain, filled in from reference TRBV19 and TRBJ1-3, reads DGGITQSPKYLFRKEGQNVTLSCEQNLNHDAMYWYRQDPGQGLRLIYYSQIVNDFQKGDIAEGYSVSREKKESFPLTVTSAQKNPTAFYLCASSIWQDSGNTIYFGEGSWLTVV.

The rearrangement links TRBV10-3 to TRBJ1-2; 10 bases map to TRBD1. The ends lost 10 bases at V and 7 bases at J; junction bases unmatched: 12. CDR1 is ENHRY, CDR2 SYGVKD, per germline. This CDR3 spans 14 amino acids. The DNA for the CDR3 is TGTGCCACTGGAGGTTTGGGACAGGGGTCTGGCTACACCTTC. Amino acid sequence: CATGGLGQGSGYTF.

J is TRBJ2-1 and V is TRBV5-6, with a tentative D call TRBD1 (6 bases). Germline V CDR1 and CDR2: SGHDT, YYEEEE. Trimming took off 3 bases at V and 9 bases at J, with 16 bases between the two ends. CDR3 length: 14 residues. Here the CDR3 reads CASSSFTGTSEQFF. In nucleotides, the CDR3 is TGTGCCAGCAGCTCGTTTACCGGGACAAGTGAGCAGTTCTTC.

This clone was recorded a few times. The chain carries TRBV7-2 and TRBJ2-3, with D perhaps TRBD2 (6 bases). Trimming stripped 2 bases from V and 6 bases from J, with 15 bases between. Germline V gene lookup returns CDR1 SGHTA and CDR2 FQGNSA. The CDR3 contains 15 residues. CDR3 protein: CASSLTGTLGDTQYF. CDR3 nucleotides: TGTGCCAGCAGCTTAACCGGGACTTTAGGGGATACGCAGTATTTT.

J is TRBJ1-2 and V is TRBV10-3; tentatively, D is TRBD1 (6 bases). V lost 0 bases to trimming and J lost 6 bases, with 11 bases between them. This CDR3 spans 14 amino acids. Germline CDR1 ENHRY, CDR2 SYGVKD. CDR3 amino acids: CAISESTGWDGYTF. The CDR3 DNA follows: TGTGCCATCAGTGAGTCAACAGGGTGGGATGGCTACACCTTC.

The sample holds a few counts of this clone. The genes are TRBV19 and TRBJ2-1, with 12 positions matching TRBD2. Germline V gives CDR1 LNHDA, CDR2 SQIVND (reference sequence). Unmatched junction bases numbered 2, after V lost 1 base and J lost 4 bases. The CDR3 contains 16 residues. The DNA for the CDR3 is TGTGCCAGTAGTATAGGGCTAGCGGGAGGGTACAATGAGCAGTTCTTC. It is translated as CASSIGLAGGYNEQFF. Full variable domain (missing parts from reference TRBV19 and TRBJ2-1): DGGITQSPKYLFRKEGQNVTLSCEQNLNHDAMYWYRQDPGQGLRLIYYSQIVNDFQKGDIAEGYSVSREKKESFPLTVTSAQKNPTAFYLCASSIGLAGGYNEQFFGPGTRLTVL.

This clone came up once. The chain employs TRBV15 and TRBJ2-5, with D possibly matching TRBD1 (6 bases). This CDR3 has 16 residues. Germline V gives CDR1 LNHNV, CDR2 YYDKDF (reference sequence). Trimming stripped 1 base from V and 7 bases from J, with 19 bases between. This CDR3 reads CATSRGEDSLFVTQYF. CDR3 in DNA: TGTGCCACCAGCAGAGGAGAGGACAGCCTTTTTGTGACCCAGTACTTC.

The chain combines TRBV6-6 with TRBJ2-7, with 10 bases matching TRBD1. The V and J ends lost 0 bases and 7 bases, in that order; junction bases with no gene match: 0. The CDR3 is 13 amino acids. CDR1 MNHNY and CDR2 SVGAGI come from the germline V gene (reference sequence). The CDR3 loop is CASSYSGQGEQYV. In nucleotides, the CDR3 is TGTGCCAGCAGTTACTCGGGACAGGGGGAGCAGTACGTC.

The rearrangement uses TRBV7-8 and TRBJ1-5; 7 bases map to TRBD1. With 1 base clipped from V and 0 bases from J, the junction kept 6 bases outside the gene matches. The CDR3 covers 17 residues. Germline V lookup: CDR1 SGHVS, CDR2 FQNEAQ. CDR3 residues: CASSLGRDSNSNQPQHF. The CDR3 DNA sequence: TGTGCCAGCAGCTTAGGGAGGGACAGTAATAGCAATCAGCCCCAGCATTTT.

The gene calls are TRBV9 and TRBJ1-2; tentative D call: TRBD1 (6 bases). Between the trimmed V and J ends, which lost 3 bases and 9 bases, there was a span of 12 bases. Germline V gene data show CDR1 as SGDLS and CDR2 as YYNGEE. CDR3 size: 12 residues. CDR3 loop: CASSAGVMRYTF. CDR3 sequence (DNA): TGTGCCAGCAGCGCAGGGGTTATGCGCTACACCTTC.

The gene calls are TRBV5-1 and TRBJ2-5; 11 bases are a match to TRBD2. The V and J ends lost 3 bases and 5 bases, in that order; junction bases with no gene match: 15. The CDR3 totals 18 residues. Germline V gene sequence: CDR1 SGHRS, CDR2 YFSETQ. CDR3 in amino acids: CASSSSLAGGRVEETQYF. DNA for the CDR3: TGCGCCAGCAGCTCCAGTCTAGCGGGAGGAAGGGTCGAGGAGACCCAGTACTTC. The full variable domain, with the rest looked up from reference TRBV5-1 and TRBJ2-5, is KAGVTQTPRYLIKTRGQQVTLSCSPISGHRSVSWYQQTPGQGLQFLFEYFSETQRNKGNFPGRFSGRQFSNSRSEMNVSTLELGDSALYLCASSSSLAGGRVEETQYFGPGTRLLVL.